The 5 T cell receptor beta chains below were found in one sample sequenced in a study of blood T cell repertoires in COVID-19. Libraries were prepared by immunoSEQ multiplex PCR; TCRdb keeps only in-frame clonotypes and omits some of them. The sample lists 150,000 to 200,000 clones; approximately 91% were seen once. The specimen was peripheral blood. These receptors were taken from a man over 45 with acute or convalescent COVID-19.

The CDR3 DNA reads TGTGCCAGCAGCCGGGACATACGGCGTGATCAGCCCCAGCATTTT. Translating gives CASSRDIRRDQPQHF. V and J are TRBV7-6 and TRBJ1-5; the D gene is possibly TRBD1 (6 bases). Germline CDR1 reads SGHVS; CDR2 reads FNYEAQ. V was clipped by 5 bases and J by 5 bases, with 16 bases between them. This CDR3 comprises 15 residues.

The V gene is TRBV7-2, the J gene TRBJ2-7; 7 bases are shared with TRBD2. V lost 1 base to trimming and J lost 2 bases; unmatched junction nucleotides: 8. CDR1 SGHTA and CDR2 FQGNSA come from the germline V gene. The CDR3 sequence is 16 residues long. The CDR3 nucleotides are TGTGCCAGCAGCTTAGAGGCTAGCGGTAATCCCTACGAGCAGTACTTC. The encoded protein is CASSLEASGNPYEQYF.

V usage is TRBV5-1 and J usage is TRBJ2-7; D not resolved. Germline values: CDR1 SGHRS, CDR2 YFSETQ. The CDR3 is 14 amino acids. Trimming left V 0 bases short and J 0 bases short, with 7 bases between. CDR3 nucleotide sequence: TGCGCCAGCAGCTTGGCTCCGAGCTCCTACGAGCAGTACGTC. It translates to CASSLAPSSYEQYV.

The chain employs TRBV28 and TRBJ2-7, with TRBD1 identical over 10 bases. CDR1 MDHEN and CDR2 SYDVKM come from the germline V gene. The V segment lost 5 bases and the J segment 2 bases; nucleotides outside the gene matches: 6. The CDR3 sequence is 15 residues long. The CDR3 DNA sequence: TGTGCCAGCAGTACAACCGGGACAGGGGCCTACGAGCAGTACTTC. Amino acids: CASSTTGTGAYEQYF.

The chain couples TRBV18 to TRBJ2-2; 7 nucleotides align to TRBD1. Per germline, CDR1 KGHSH and CDR2 LQKENI. The trim removed 6 bases at V and 6 bases at J, leaving 4 bases unmatched. This CDR3 region has 13 residues. The CDR3 region has the DNA TGTGCCAGCTCCGTACAGGGGTCCGGGGAGCTGTTTTTT. Residues: CASSVQGSGELFF.